This T cell receptor beta chain was sequenced in a study of T cell responses to AZD1222 COVID-19 vaccine. In regard to this clone: The antigen is undetermined.

Study-wide results and caveats: Possibly, clonal diversity was underestimated; donors were largely white British and included more females. Elevations in Spike-specific TCR breadth and depth followed administration of two AZD1222 doses. Every sample of the repertoires postdated the peak T cell response. At 160-218 and 743-854, vaccine-associated CD4 TCRs were dominant, and they spanned spike.

Deletions cut 10 bases from V and 3 bases from J, with 12 bases between. The CDR3 runs to 12 residues. The germline V gene encodes CDR1 MNHNY and CDR2 SVGAGI (reference sequence). Repertoires were generated with immunoSEQ multiplex PCR, while TCRdb's copy carries only in-frame clones and drops some. The table records under 150,000 clones, more than 85% of them present only once. The material was peripheral blood, obtained on day 0 of AZD1222 vaccination. The chain couples TRBV6-6 to TRBJ1-1; D unresolved. The source of this sequence is an adult in good health. The CDR3 is CAISPGDTEAFF. The CDR3 nucleotides are TGTGCCATCTCCCCTGGGGACACTGAAGCTTTCTTT.